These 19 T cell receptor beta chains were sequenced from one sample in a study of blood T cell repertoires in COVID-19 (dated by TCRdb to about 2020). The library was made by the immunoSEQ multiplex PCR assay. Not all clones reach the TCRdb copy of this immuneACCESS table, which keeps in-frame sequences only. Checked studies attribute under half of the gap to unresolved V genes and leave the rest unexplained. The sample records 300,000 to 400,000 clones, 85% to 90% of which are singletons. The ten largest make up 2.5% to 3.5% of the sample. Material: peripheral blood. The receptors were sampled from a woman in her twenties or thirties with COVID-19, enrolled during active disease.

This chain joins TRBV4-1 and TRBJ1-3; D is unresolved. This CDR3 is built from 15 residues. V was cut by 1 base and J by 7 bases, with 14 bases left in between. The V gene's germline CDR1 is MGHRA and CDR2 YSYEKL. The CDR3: CASSQGEKKRNTIYF. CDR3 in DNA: TGCGCCAGCAGCCAAGGAGAAAAGAAGCGCAACACCATATATTTT.

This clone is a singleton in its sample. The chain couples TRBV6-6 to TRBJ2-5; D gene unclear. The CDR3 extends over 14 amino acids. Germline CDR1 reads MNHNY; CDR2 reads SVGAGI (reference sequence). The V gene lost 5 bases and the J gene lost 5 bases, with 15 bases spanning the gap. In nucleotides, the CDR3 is TGTGCCAGCAGTCCACCCCCCGCTCGGGAGACCCAGTACTTC. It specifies CASSPPPARETQYF.

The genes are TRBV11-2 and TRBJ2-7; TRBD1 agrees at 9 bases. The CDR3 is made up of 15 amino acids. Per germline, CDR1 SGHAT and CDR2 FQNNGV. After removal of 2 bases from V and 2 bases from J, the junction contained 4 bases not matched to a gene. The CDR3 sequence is CASSLRTGATYEQYF. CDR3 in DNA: TGTGCCAGCAGCTTAAGGACAGGGGCGACCTACGAGCAGTACTTC.

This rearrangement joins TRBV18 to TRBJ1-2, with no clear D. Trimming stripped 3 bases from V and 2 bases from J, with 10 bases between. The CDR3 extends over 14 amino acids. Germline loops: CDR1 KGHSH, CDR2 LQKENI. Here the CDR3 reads CASSPEADNYGYTF. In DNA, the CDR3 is TGTGCCAGCTCACCTGAGGCAGACAACTATGGCTACACCTTC.

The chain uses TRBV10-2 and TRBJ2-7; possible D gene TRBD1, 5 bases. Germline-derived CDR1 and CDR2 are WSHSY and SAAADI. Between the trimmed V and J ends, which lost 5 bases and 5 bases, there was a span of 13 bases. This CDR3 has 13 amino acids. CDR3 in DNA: TGCGCCAGCAGTTCCAGGGAATCGGACGAGCAGTACTTC. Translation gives CASSSRESDEQYF.

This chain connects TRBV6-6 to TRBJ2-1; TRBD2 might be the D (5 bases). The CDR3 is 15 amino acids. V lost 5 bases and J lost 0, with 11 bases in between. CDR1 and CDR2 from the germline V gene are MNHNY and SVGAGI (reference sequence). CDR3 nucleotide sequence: TGTGCCAGCAGTGATAGCGCACACTCCTACAATGAGCAGTTCTTC. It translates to CASSDSAHSYNEQFF.

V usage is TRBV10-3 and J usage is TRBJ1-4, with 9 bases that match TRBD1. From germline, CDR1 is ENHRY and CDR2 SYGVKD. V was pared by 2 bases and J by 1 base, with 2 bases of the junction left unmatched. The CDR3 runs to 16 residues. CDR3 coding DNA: TGTGCCATCAGTGAGGGGGACAGGGAAACTAATGAAAAACTGTTTTTT. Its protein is CAISEGDRETNEKLFF.

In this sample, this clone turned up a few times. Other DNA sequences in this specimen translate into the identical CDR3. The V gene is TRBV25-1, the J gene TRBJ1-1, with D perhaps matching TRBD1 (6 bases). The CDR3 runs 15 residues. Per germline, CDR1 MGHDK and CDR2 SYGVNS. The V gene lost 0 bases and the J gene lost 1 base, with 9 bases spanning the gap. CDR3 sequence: CASSEYGRGNTEAFF. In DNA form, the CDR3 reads TGTGCCAGCAGTGAATATGGCAGGGGGAACACTGAAGCTTTCTTT. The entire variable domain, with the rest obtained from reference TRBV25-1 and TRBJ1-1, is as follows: EADIYQTPRYLVIGTGKKITLECSQTMGHDKMYWYQQDPGMELHLIHYSYGVNSTEKGDLSSESTVSRIRTEHFPLTLESARPSHTSQYLCASSEYGRGNTEAFFGQGTRLTVV.

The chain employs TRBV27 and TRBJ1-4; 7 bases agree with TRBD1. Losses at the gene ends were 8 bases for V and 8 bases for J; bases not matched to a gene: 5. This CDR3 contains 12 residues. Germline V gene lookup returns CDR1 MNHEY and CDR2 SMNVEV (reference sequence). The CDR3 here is CASQGDGEKLFF. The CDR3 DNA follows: TGTGCCAGCCAGGGGGATGGGGAAAAACTGTTTTTT.

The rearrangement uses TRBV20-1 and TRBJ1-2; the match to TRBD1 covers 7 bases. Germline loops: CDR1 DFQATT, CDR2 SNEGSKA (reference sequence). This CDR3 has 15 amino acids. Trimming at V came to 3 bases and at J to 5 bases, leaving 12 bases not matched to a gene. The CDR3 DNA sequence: TGCAGTGCTAGTGGTGACCAGGGACAGCATTATGGCTACACCTTC. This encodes CSASGDQGQHYGYTF.

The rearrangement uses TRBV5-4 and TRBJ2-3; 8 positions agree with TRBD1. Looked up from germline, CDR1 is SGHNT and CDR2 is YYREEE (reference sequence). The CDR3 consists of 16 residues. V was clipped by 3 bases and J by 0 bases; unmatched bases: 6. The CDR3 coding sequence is TGTGCCAGCAGCTCGCAGGGGGCGCGTAGCACAGATACGCAGTATTTT. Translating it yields CASSSQGARSTDTQYF.

CDR3: CASGSLQGGSYEQYF. The CDR3 DNA is TGTGCTAGTGGTTCTTTACAGGGAGGGTCCTACGAGCAGTACTTC. This chain joins TRBV12-5 and TRBJ2-7; D is possibly TRBD2 (7 bases). CDR1 and CDR2 from the germline V gene are LGHNT and FRNRAP. This CDR3 has 15 amino acids. V gave up 4 bases and J gave up 1 base, with 14 bases separating them.

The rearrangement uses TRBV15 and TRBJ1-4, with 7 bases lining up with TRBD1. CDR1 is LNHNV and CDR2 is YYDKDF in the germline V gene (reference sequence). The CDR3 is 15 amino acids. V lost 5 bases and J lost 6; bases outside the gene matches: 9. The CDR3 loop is CATSGGQSTYEKLFF. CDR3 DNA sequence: TGTGCCACCAGCGGGGGACAGTCTACTTATGAAAAACTGTTTTTT. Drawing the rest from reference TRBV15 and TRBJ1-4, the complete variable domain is DAMVIQNPRYQVTQFGKPVTLSCSQTLNHNVMYWYQQKSSQAPKLLFHYYDKDFNNEADTPDNFQSRRPNTSFCFLDIRSPGLGDTAMYLCATSGGQSTYEKLFFGSGTQLSVL.

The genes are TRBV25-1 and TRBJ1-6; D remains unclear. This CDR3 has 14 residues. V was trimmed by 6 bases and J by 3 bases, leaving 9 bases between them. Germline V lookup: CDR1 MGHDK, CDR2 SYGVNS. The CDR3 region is CASSGDYYNSPLHF. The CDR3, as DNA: TGTGCCAGCAGCGGAGACTACTATAATTCACCCCTCCACTTT.

For the CDR3, the DNA is TGTGCCACCAGCAGCCTAGCGTCTAGCACAGATACGCAGTATTTT. Translated: CATSSLASSTDTQYF. V usage is TRBV15 and J usage is TRBJ2-3; weak D call: TRBD2 (6 bases). This CDR3 comprises 15 residues. V dropped 3 bases and J dropped 0 bases, with 10 bases sitting between them. Germline V gene sequence: CDR1 LNHNV, CDR2 YYDKDF (reference sequence).

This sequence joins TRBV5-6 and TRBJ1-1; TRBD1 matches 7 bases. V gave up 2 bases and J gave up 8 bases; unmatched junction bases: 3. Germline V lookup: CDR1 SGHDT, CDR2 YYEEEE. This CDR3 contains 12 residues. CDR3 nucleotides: TGTGCCAGCAGCTTACCGACAGGGGAAGCTTTCTTT. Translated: CASSLPTGEAFF.

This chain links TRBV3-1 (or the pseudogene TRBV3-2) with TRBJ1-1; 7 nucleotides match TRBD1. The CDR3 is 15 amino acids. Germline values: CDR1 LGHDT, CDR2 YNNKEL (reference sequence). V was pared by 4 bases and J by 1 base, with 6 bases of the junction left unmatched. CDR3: CASSPRQGPNTEAFF. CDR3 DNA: TGTGCCAGCAGCCCCCGACAGGGACCGAACACTGAAGCTTTCTTT.

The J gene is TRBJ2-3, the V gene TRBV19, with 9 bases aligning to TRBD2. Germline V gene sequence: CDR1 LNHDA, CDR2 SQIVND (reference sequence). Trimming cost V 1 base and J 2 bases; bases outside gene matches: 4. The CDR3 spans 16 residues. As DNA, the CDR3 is TGTGCCAGTAGTATAGGTAGCGGGAGAAACACAGATACGCAGTATTTT. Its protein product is CASSIGSGRNTDTQYF.

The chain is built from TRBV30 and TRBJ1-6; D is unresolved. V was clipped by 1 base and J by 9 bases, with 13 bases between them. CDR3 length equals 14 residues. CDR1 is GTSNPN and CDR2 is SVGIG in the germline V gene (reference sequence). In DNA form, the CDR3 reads TGTGCCTGGAGTGGAAACCTTGGGAGTTCACCCCTCCACTTT. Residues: CAWSGNLGSSPLHF.